This entry describes one T cell receptor (beta chain). Its antigen is as yet unknown. Assay: immunoSEQ multiplex PCR; the TCRdb copy retains only in-frame clones and omits some. The repertoire holds tens of thousands of clones, with roughly 84% as singletons. This sample is drawn from a study of OX40 agonist ivuxolimab in advanced cancers. Background on the study: Patients were treated with intravenous ivuxolimab, dosed at 0.01 to 10 mg/kg and infused every 2 weeks. The group had a mean age of about 64 years, ranged from roughly 20 to 79, and was 82.7% male.

Study-wide points: The mean number of expanded clones was higher in CD8+ T cells than in CD4+. Low normalized clonal expansion also occurred in some nonresponding patients.

This CDR3 is 17 amino acids long. Germline V gene data show CDR1 as ENHRY and CDR2 as SYGVKD. V was shortened by 0 bases and J by 4 bases, with 16 bases between the two germline ends. This TCR was recovered from an adult with an advanced solid tumor such as melanoma, head and neck, liver or kidney cancer. The sample consisted of CD4+ or CD8+ T cells sorted from blood, taken in a trial of the OX40 agonist ivuxolimab. This chain connects TRBV10-3 to TRBJ2-1; tentatively, D is TRBD1 or TRBD2 (5 bases each). As DNA, the CDR3 is TGTGCCATCAGTGAGTCGGTACAGGTTGAGGGGTACAATGAGCAGTTCTTC. Amino acids: CAISESVQVEGYNEQFF.